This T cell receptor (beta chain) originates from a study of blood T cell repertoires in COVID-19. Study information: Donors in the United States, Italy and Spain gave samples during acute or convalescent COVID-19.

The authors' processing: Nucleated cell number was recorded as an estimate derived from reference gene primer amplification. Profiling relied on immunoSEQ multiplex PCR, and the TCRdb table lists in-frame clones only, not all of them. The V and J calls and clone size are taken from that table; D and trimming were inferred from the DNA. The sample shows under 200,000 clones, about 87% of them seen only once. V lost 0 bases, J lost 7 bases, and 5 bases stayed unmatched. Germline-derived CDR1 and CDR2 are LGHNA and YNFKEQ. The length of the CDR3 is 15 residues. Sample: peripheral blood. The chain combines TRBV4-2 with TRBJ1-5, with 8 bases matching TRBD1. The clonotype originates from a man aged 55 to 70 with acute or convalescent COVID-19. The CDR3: CASSQETGVAQPQHF. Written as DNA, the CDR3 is TGTGCCAGCAGCCAAGAGACAGGGGTGGCCCAGCCCCAGCATTTT.